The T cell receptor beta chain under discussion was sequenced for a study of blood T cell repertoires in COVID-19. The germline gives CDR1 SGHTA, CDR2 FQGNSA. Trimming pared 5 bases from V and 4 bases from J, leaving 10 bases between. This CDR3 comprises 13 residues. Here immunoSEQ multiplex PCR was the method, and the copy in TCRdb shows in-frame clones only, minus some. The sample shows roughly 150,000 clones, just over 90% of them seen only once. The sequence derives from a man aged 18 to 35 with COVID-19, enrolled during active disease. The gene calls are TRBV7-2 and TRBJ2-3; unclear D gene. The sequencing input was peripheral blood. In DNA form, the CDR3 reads TGTGCCAGCAGCCCGATGAGGTCAGATACGCAGTATTTT. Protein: CASSPMRSDTQYF.